The sequence of this TCR beta chain was determined in a study of CD8 T cells in ankylosing spondylitis. Study results and limitations: Significant enrichment of disease-linked clones was reported in matched ankylosing spondylitis synovial fluid. Reactive arthritis synovial fluid and blood previously showed some of these motif variants. Ankylosing spondylitis blood appeared to be characterized by a TCR beta motif of 8 or 9 highly homologous variants.

Ten or more counts support this clonotype. Its specificity is not known. Making the TCR beta libraries involved quantitative 5'-RACE with molecular barcodes. TCRdb independently ran MiXCR on the 5' RACE reads; one entry per CDR3 protein. This sample has approximately 500,000 distinct CDR3 sequences, with about 13% found just once. This CDR3 spans 17 amino acids. Germline-derived CDR1 and CDR2 are SEHNR and FQNEAQ (reference sequence). With V trimmed by 5 bases and J by 7 bases, 13 bases remained unmatched. The sequence was obtained from a male donor with ankylosing spondylitis. The chain joins TRBV7-9 to TRBJ1-6; 8 bases fit TRBD1. Source material: blood, either unsorted or a sorted T cell fraction (not recorded which). CDR3 nucleotide sequence: TGTGCCAGCAGCCCACCGACCGGGACAGGAGACAATTCACCCCTCCACTTT. This translates into CASSPPTGTGDNSPLHF.